This TCR beta chain is drawn from a study of blood T cells in healthy people across ages. Germline CDR1 is DFQATT and CDR2 is SNEGSKA (reference sequence). The CDR3 has 14 amino acids. V dropped 3 bases and J dropped 2 bases, with 12 bases sitting between them. Study-level findings and limits: It was not known whether donors were CMV positive (a possible confounder of expanded clonotype changes). Any conclusive comparison of naive versus antigen-experienced cells was prevented by using unsorted PBMCs.

With regard to this clonotype: The antigen is not known.

Donors were healthy Caucasian individuals from Russia aged roughly 6 to 90. Then a second PCR, running about 6 to 11 cycles, was carried out with a sample-barcoded 5' primer and a J-beta primer mix. A template-switch adaptor that had 12 random nucleotides put a tag on each cDNA molecule. TCRdb re-called the 5' RACE reads with MiXCR, one entry per CDR3 protein. Of about 1.4 million distinct CDR3 sequences listed, approximately 59% are singletons. This clonotype was sampled from a man younger than 35 in good health. Input material: blood. The gene calls are TRBV20-1 and TRBJ2-3; no clear D gene. The CDR3 loop is CSASSLKYTDTQYF. The CDR3 bases are TGCAGTGCTAGCTCCTTAAAATACACAGATACGCAGTATTTT.